The 26 T cell receptor beta chains listed next were all sequenced from one sample in a study of human T cells and chemical hapten exposure. Time point noted: pre-sensitization, week 0. The treatment is: therapeutic diphenylcyclopropenone sensitization with weekly scalp DPC. TCRdb ran MiXCR on the RACE reads and lists one entry per CDR3 protein. The data hold about 250,000 distinct CDR3 sequences, with roughly 7.7% observed a single time. The source was whole blood, collected in connection with sensitization to the hapten diphenylcyclopropenone (DPC). The receptor set was obtained from a man younger than 35 with alopecia areata. Some clones in this sample may be carry-over from other donors' samples.

This clonotype was recorded a few times. V gene TRBV10-3 combines with J gene TRBJ1-6; TRBD1 might be the D (5 bases). V lost 3 bases, J lost 10 bases, and 16 bases lay in between. Germline values: CDR1 ENHRY, CDR2 SYGVKD. This CDR3 comprises 15 residues. The CDR3 region is CAISDTGQAGSPLHF. In nucleotides, the CDR3 is TGTGCCATCAGTGATACGGGGCAGGCCGGCTCACCCCTCCACTTT.

This clonotype was seen a few times. The V gene is TRBV5-5, the J gene TRBJ2-7, with 7 positions matching TRBD1. V lost 0 bases, J lost 4 bases, and 7 bases stayed unmatched. Per the germline V gene, CDR1 is SGHKS and CDR2 is YYEKEE (reference sequence). CDR3 length equals 15 residues. The CDR3 here is CASSLAGTDIYEQYV. In DNA form, the CDR3 reads TGTGCCAGCAGCTTGGCCGGGACAGACATTTACGAGCAGTACGTC.

This clonotype was detected many times. This chain uses TRBV5-6 with TRBJ2-3, with D possibly matching TRBD2 (5 bases). The CDR3 is made up of 16 amino acids. Trimming shortened V by 5 bases and J by 2 bases, and 18 bases separated the two germline ends. The germline V gene has CDR1 SGHDT and CDR2 YYEEEE. CDR3 residues: CASSQDYQKFTDTQYF. The CDR3 DNA is TGTGCCAGCAGTCAAGACTACCAAAAATTCACAGATACGCAGTATTTT.

The CDR3 spells CASSESRGQGELFF. The CDR3, as DNA: TGTGCCAGCAGTGAAAGTAGGGGGCAAGGGGAGCTGTTTTTT. This sequence joins TRBV6-1 and TRBJ2-2, with 7 bases matching TRBD1. The CDR3 sequence is 14 residues long. V lost 2 bases, J lost 8 bases, and 5 bases stayed unmatched. Germline loops: CDR1 MNHNS, CDR2 SASEGT.

This clonotype has just a few counts. The chain links TRBV6-2 or TRBV6-3 to TRBJ2-1, with no clear D. Per the germline V gene, CDR1 is MNHEY and CDR2 is SVGEGT. The CDR3 has 11 residues. V lost 3 bases to trimming and J lost 8 bases, with 5 bases between them. The CDR3 nucleotides are TGTGCCAGCAGTTATTTTGATGAGCAGTTCTTC. This encodes CASSYFDEQFF.

This clonotype was counted many times. The gene calls are TRBV7-9 and TRBJ2-1, with D possibly being TRBD1 or TRBD2 (5 bases each). Trimming removed 10 bases from V and 2 bases from J, with 18 bases in between. The CDR3 is made up of 15 amino acids. The germline V gene has CDR1 SEHNR and CDR2 FQNEAQ (reference sequence). The CDR3 here is CATLRGSATYNEQFF. Written as DNA, the CDR3 is TGTGCCACCCTGAGGGGTAGCGCGACCTACAATGAGCAGTTCTTC.

This clonotype was detected a few times. A single base separates this from a much larger clone, so it may be a read error. The chain's CDR3 is CASSYAYTEAFF. In DNA form, the CDR3 reads TGTGCCAGCAGTTACGCTTACACTGAAGCTTTCTTT. This sequence joins TRBV6-2 or TRBV6-3 and TRBJ1-1; D uncertain. The CDR3 runs to 12 residues. Germline CDR1 reads MNHEY; CDR2 reads SVGEGT. The V end lost 2 bases, the J end lost 3 bases, and 4 bases lay between the germline ends.

The chain links TRBV7-2 to TRBJ1-6; maybe TRBD1 (6 bases). This CDR3 is built from 15 residues. The V gene lost 5 bases and the J gene lost 10 bases, with 18 bases spanning the gap. Germline values: CDR1 SGHTA, CDR2 FQGNSA. The CDR3 bases are TGTGCCAGCAGCCCTATGGGGGGGCGCGGATCACCCCTCCACTTT. Its protein is CASSPMGGRGSPLHF.

This clonotype was detected a few times. The chain recombines TRBV11-2 with TRBJ1-2; D might be TRBD1 (6 bases). CDR3 length equals 17 residues. Germline CDR1 and CDR2: SGHAT and FQNNGV. Trimming pared 1 base from V and 0 bases from J, leaving 15 bases between. The CDR3 spells CASSLGPTWDTNYGYTF. CDR3 DNA: TGTGCCAGCAGCTTAGGACCGACGTGGGACACTAACTATGGCTACACCTTC.

This clonotype was detected only a few times. The chain links TRBV20-1 to TRBJ2-2; maybe TRBD1 (5 bases). Looked up from germline, CDR1 is DFQATT and CDR2 is SNEGSKA (reference sequence). CDR3 length equals 16 residues. Trimming left V 5 bases short and J 1 base short, with 17 bases between. CDR3 sequence reads: CSASPFQGRNTGELFF. For the CDR3, the DNA is TGCAGTGCTTCGCCCTTTCAGGGAAGGAACACCGGGGAGCTGTTTTTT.

The chain is built from TRBV7-9 and TRBJ1-1, with TRBD1 matching 10 bases. With 5 bases clipped from V and 4 bases from J, the junction kept 16 bases outside the gene matches. This CDR3 spans 18 amino acids. Germline loops: CDR1 SEHNR, CDR2 FQNEAQ (reference sequence). The CDR3 reads CASSPLYDRGQLTTEAFF. In DNA form, the CDR3 reads TGTGCCAGCAGCCCCCTTTACGACAGGGGGCAGTTGACCACTGAAGCTTTCTTT.

This clonotype came up many times. The J gene is TRBJ2-1, the V gene TRBV6-4; TRBD2 aligns across 13 bases. The junction had 1 base not matched to a gene; V was cut back by 3 bases and J by 5 bases. Germline V lookup: CDR1 MRHNA, CDR2 SNTAGT. This CDR3 is built from 15 residues. The CDR3 reads CASSETSGGNNEQFF. The CDR3 nucleotides read TGTGCCAGCAGTGAGACTAGCGGGGGGAACAATGAGCAGTTCTTC.

There are a few counts of this clonotype. This chain links TRBV4-3 with TRBJ2-1; the D call may be TRBD1 or TRBD2 (6 bases each). This CDR3 is built from 16 residues. Germline V lookup: CDR1 LGHNA, CDR2 YSLEER. Trimming removed 0 bases at V and 7 bases at J, with 16 bases between. The CDR3 DNA is TGCGCCAGCAGCCAAGATACCGGGGGCGTATTGAATGAGCAGTTCTTC. It is translated as CASSQDTGGVLNEQFF.

This clonotype was found many times. The V call is TRBV6-5, the J call TRBJ2-5, with D perhaps TRBD2 (5 bases). V was trimmed by 0 bases and J by 5 bases, leaving 10 bases between them. Germline V CDR1 and CDR2: MNHEY, SVGAGI. The CDR3 is made up of 14 amino acids. The CDR3 protein is CASSYSDGGETQYF. The CDR3 DNA is TGTGCCAGCAGTTACTCGGACGGCGGGGAGACCCAGTACTTC.

In this sample, this clonotype turned up many times. The V and J genes are TRBV27 and TRBJ2-7; 8 bases are shared with TRBD1. The CDR3 has 15 residues. With V trimmed by 5 bases and J by 2 bases, 8 bases remained unmatched. The germline gives CDR1 MNHEY, CDR2 SMNVEV (reference sequence). In nucleotides, the CDR3 is TGTGCCAGCAGTACACGGACAGGGCCACCCTACGAGCAGTACGTC. It specifies CASSTRTGPPYEQYV.

This clonotype has a handful of counts. This chain connects TRBV7-2 to TRBJ2-5; D unclear. The CDR3 contains 14 residues. V gave up 2 bases and J gave up 2 bases, with 9 bases separating them. CDR1 and CDR2 from the germline V gene are SGHTA and FQGNSA. This CDR3 is CASSLLSEQETQYF. CDR3 in DNA: TGTGCCAGCAGCTTACTGAGCGAGCAAGAGACCCAGTACTTC.

The CDR3 loop reads CASSGGTGRVTEAFF. The CDR3 DNA is TGTGCCAGCAGTGGAGGGACAGGGCGGGTAACTGAAGCTTTCTTT. The chain uses TRBV27 and TRBJ1-1, with 9 nucleotides matching TRBD1. Germline trimming cut 5 bases from V and 5 bases from J; bases unmatched to any gene: 9. Looked up from germline, CDR1 is MNHEY and CDR2 is SMNVEV (reference sequence). This CDR3 is 15 amino acids long.

This clonotype was picked up a small number of times. V is TRBV6-1 and J is TRBJ2-5; TRBD1 is a possible D gene (6 bases). With 5 bases removed from V and 2 bases from J, the gap between germline ends came to 15 bases. Per germline, CDR1 MNHNS and CDR2 SASEGT. The CDR3 runs to 15 residues. The CDR3 bases are TGTGCCAGCAGTTTTACCGGGACACCTCAAGAGACCCAGTACTTC. It encodes CASSFTGTPQETQYF.

This clonotype has just a few counts. V is TRBV20-1 and J is TRBJ1-6; 9 bases agree with TRBD1. Germline CDR1 reads DFQATT; CDR2 reads SNEGSKA (reference sequence). The ends lost 0 bases at V and 7 bases at J; junction bases unmatched: 4. CDR3 size: 15 residues. This CDR3 is CSARDPGQGNSPLHF. In DNA, the CDR3 is TGCAGTGCTAGAGATCCGGGACAGGGAAATTCACCCCTCCACTTT.

This clonotype was picked up a small number of times. This chain uses TRBV7-9 with TRBJ1-4; no definite D call. Deletions cut 2 bases from V and 0 bases from J, with 7 bases between. Germline V gene sequence: CDR1 SEHNR, CDR2 FQNEAQ (reference sequence). There are 15 residues in the CDR3. The CDR3 sequence is CASSLSGTTNEKLFF. DNA of the CDR3: TGTGCCAGCAGCTTATCTGGGACAACTAATGAAAAACTGTTTTTT.

The sample holds a few counts of this clonotype. The chain is built from TRBV29-1 and TRBJ1-6; 10 bases are shared with TRBD1. Looked up from germline, CDR1 is SQVTM and CDR2 is ANQGSEA. The CDR3 has 14 residues. Trimming removed 5 bases from V and 8 bases from J; junction bases left unmatched: 6. The DNA of the CDR3 is TGCAGCGTTCAGGTCGGGACAGGGGATTCACCCCTCCACTTT. It is translated as CSVQVGTGDSPLHF.

This clonotype was found a few times. The chain joins TRBV19 to TRBJ2-4; 8 positions match TRBD1. The CDR3 spans 15 residues. In germline, CDR1 is LNHDA, CDR2 SQIVND (reference sequence). The ends lost 4 bases at V and 8 bases at J; junction bases unmatched: 10. The CDR3 loop is CASSRTGRLGDIQYF. CDR3 sequence (DNA): TGTGCCAGTAGTAGGACAGGGCGCTTAGGTGACATTCAGTACTTC.

This clonotype was seen a few times. CDR3 sequence reads: CAIRGEIYGYTF. The CDR3, as DNA: TGTGCCATCAGGGGCGAAATCTATGGCTACACCTTC. The chain is built from TRBV10-3 and TRBJ1-2; no reliable D call. V was cut by 6 bases and J by 4 bases, with 9 bases left in between. Germline loops: CDR1 ENHRY, CDR2 SYGVKD. The CDR3 contains 12 residues.

This clonotype came up a few times. This chain joins TRBV20-1 and TRBJ1-4, with D uncertain. From germline, CDR1 is DFQATT and CDR2 SNEGSKA (reference sequence). The V end lost 3 bases, the J end lost 11 bases, and 19 bases lay between the germline ends. This CDR3 spans 14 amino acids. The CDR3: CSARGKWGSEKLFF. CDR3 DNA sequence: TGCAGTGCTAGGGGAAAATGGGGATCGGAGAAACTGTTTTTT.

Only a few counts were recorded for this clonotype. The rearrangement uses TRBV27 and TRBJ1-1; unclear D gene. Germline V gives CDR1 MNHEY, CDR2 SMNVEV (reference sequence). Trimming pared 2 bases from V and 4 bases from J, leaving 17 bases between. This CDR3 is built from 16 residues. The CDR3 loop is CASSLNLWGLGTEAFF. The DNA of the CDR3 is TGTGCCAGCAGTTTAAATCTTTGGGGTCTAGGCACTGAAGCTTTCTTT.

Only a few counts were recorded for this clonotype. The rearrangement joins TRBV20-1 to TRBJ1-2; possible D gene TRBD1, 5 bases. The V end was cut by 0 bases, the J end by 2 bases, with 16 bases between. The CDR3 is made up of 16 amino acids. Germline values: CDR1 DFQATT, CDR2 SNEGSKA (reference sequence). The CDR3 sequence: CSARDHPPGGNYGYTF. The DNA of the CDR3 is TGCAGTGCTAGAGATCACCCACCCGGGGGGAACTATGGCTACACCTTC.